The TCR beta chain under discussion was sequenced for a study of T cell responses to AZD1222 COVID-19 vaccine. Study-level results: Targets within unmutated variant regions were reportedly found for nearly half of spike-specific TCRs. Recipients of two AZD1222 doses showed rising Spike-specific TCR breadth and depth. Donors in the cohort were predominantly white British and more often female, and clonal diversity was possibly underestimated.

The repertoire was sequenced with immunoSEQ multiplex PCR; TCRdb's copy has only in-frame clones and lacks some. In the table there are under 150,000 clones, roughly 92% of which are singletons. For this clone: The target antigen is unknown.

The V gene lost 4 bases and the J gene lost 1 base, with 16 bases spanning the gap. Germline CDR1 is SGHRS and CDR2 is YFSETQ. This CDR3 has 16 residues. V and J are TRBV5-1 and TRBJ2-3; tentative D call: TRBD2 (7 bases). The sequence derives from an adult in good health. The input for sequencing was peripheral blood, taken on day 0 of AZD1222 vaccination. The CDR3 region is CASSPTRGAGTDTQYF. In nucleotides, the CDR3 is TGCGCCAGCAGCCCCACCCGGGGGGCAGGCACAGATACGCAGTATTTT. Full variable domain (remainder filled in from reference TRBV5-1 and TRBJ2-3): KAGVTQTPRYLIKTRGQQVTLSCSPISGHRSVSWYQQTPGQGLQFLFEYFSETQRNKGNFPGRFSGRQFSNSRSEMNVSTLELGDSALYLCASSPTRGAGTDTQYFGPGTRLTVL.